A selection of T cell receptor beta chains follows, all from one sample in a study of shared clonotypes between healthy human individuals. The table came from immunoSEQ multiplex PCR; TCRdb's copy has only in-frame clones and leaves some out. The sample holds about a million clones, around three quarters seen once. Sequenced sample: memory CD4+ T cells from PBMCs. These receptors all come from a man between 18 and 35 years old in good health. Some clones in this sample may be carry-over from other donors' samples. CDR3s include the opening cysteine and the closing phenylalanine or tryptophan. D genes are given only for firm matches. Expanded clones are given a class, and other clones once, few, many or no size at all.

clone_size d_call j_call v_call cdr3_nt cdr3_aa
NA TRBD1 TRBJ1-3 TRBV6-6 TGTGCCACCTCCACAGGGGTCTCTGGAAACACCATATATTTT CATSTGVSGNTIYF
NA NA TRBJ1-4 TRBV29-1 TGCAGCGTCGGGGGTGGTGAAAAACTGTTTTTT CSVGGGEKLFF
NA NA TRBJ2-2 TRBV25-1 TGTGCCAGCAAAGGGCGACTAGGTGCGGCCGGGGAGCTGTTTTTT CASKGRLGAAGELFF
once NA TRBJ2-2 TRBV28 TGTGCCAGCAGTTCCCCCGTGGGTAGGACCGGGGAGCTGTTTTTT CASSSPVGRTGELFF
NA NA TRBJ1-2 TRBV18 TGTGCCAGCTCACCAAACATAGAAGCGGAAAATGGCTACACCTTC CASSPNIEAENGYTF
NA NA TRBJ2-7 TRBV6-1 TGTGCCAGCAGTGAAGCCGCCGGCGAGCAGTACTTC CASSEAAGEQYF
few NA TRBJ2-1 TRBV2 TGTGCCAGCAGTAGTACTAGAGCCCTACAGGGTGAGCAGTTCTTC CASSSTRALQGEQFF
many TRBD1 TRBJ1-2 TRBV27 TGTGCCAGCAGTGCCCTCCGACAGGGGTCGGGAGGCTACACCTTC CASSALRQGSGGYTF
NA NA TRBJ2-4 TRBV2 TGTGCCAGCATTTATTCTGTAGGGCAGTACTTC CASIYSVGQYF
NA NA TRBJ2-3 TRBV29-1 TGCAGCGTTGAGGTCGATCCAGATACGCAGTATTTT CSVEVDPDTQYF
few NA TRBJ2-7 TRBV7-2 TGTGCCAGCAGCCCGACACTTTATTCGGTCGAGCAGTACTTC CASSPTLYSVEQYF
NA NA TRBJ2-3 TRBV15 TGTGCCACCAGGACAGGAGGGACAGATACGCAGTATTTT CATRTGGTDTQYF
NA NA TRBJ2-3 TRBV7-3 TGTGCCAGCAGCATAACAGGGACAGATACGCAGTATTTT CASSITGTDTQYF
NA NA TRBJ2-3 TRBV29-1 TGCAGCGTTGAATGGGGGGCCGCAGATACGCAGTATTTT CSVEWGAADTQYF
NA NA TRBJ1-2 TRBV6-5 TGTGCCAGCAGTAATCGATATGGTGGCTACACCTTC CASSNRYGGYTF
NA NA TRBJ2-7 TRBV7-2 TGTGCCAGCAGCCCCGAAAGCCTCTACGAGCAGTACTTC CASSPESLYEQYF
NA NA TRBJ2-7 TRBV21-1 TGTGCCAGCAGGAAACCGCCCTACGAGCAGTACTTC CASRKPPYEQYF
NA TRBD2 TRBJ2-2 TRBV4-2 TGTGCCAGCAGCCAAGTTGGCGGGAGGCCCGGCACCGGGGAGCTGTTTTTT CASSQVGGRPGTGELFF
NA NA TRBJ1-5 TRBV28 TGTGCCAGCAGTTTATTATTTCAGCCGGGGCATTTT CASSLLFQPGHF
NA NA TRBJ2-6 TRBV7-3 TGTGCCAGCAGCCTACAGGGTCCTGCCGTATCTGGGGCCAACGTCCTGACTTTC CASSLQGPAVSGANVLTF
once NA TRBJ1-5 TRBV7-8 TGTGCCAGCAGCTCGGGACGGAATAGCAATCAGCCCCAGCATTTT CASSSGRNSNQPQHF
many TRBD2 TRBJ2-3 TRBV19 TGTGCCAGTGGGGATAGCGGGAGGGCCGGGGGAGATACGCAGTATTTT CASGDSGRAGGDTQYF
NA NA TRBJ2-5 TRBV18 TGTGCCAGCTCACCTGTAGAGACCCAGTACTTC CASSPVETQYF
NA NA TRBJ1-5 TRBV28 TGTGCCAGCAGACCGAGGGGGGAGGGCAATCAGCCCCAGCATTTT CASRPRGEGNQPQHF
NA NA TRBJ2-3 TRBV4-2 TGTGCCAGCAGCCGCCTTAGTCGGGATGGGGATACGCAGTATTTT CASSRLSRDGDTQYF
NA TRBD1 TRBJ2-6 TRBV28 TGTGCCAGCAGCCTGACAGGGGCGAGGACTGGGGCCAACGTCCTGACTTTC CASSLTGARTGANVLTF
NA NA TRBJ2-3 TRBV2 TGTGCCAGCTTTGGGGAGTTCCCAGATACGCAGTATTTT CASFGEFPDTQYF
NA NA TRBJ2-5 TRBV20-1 TGCAGTGCTAGAGTCCGGGGAGCCCAGTACTTC CSARVRGAQYF
NA NA TRBJ1-4 TRBV15 TGTGCCACCAGCAGAGAGGGGGGGAATAATGAAAAACTGTTTTTT CATSREGGNNEKLFF
NA NA TRBJ2-1 TRBV7-8 TGTGCCAGCAGCTCAACCAGAGACAATGAGCAGTTCTTC CASSSTRDNEQFF
NA NA TRBJ1-2 TRBV5-1 TGCGCCAGCAGCTTAGGGTCACTTCCTAACTATGGCTACACCTTC CASSLGSLPNYGYTF
NA NA TRBJ2-7 TRBV27 TGTGCCAGCAGCCCGAACGCTCCAGTATATGAGCAGTACTTC CASSPNAPVYEQYF
NA NA TRBJ1-5 TRBV4-1 TGCGCCAGCAGCCAAGGGGACGTCCAGCCCCAGCATTTT CASSQGDVQPQHF
NA NA TRBJ1-2 TRBV2 TGTGCCAGCAGTGGTGAGCGATATGGCTACACCTTC CASSGERYGYTF
NA NA TRBJ2-3 TRBV9 TGTGCCAGCAGCGTAGAGGGAGGAACAGATACGCAGTATTTT CASSVEGGTDTQYF
NA TRBD2 TRBJ2-1 TRBV6-1 TGTGCCAGCAGTGGGAGACTAGCGGGGACCTACAATGAGCAGTTCTTC CASSGRLAGTYNEQFF
NA NA TRBJ2-5 TRBV5-1 TGCGCCAGCAGCTTGGTGGGGAGAAGGGAGACCCAGTACTTC CASSLVGRRETQYF
NA NA TRBJ1-1 TRBV28 TGTGCCAGCAGTTCTCCACAGGGTTTTGAAGCTTTCTTT CASSSPQGFEAFF
NA NA TRBJ1-2 TRBV6-1 TGTGCCAGCAGTGAAGGAAACAGGCCCGGATGGGGCTACACCTTC CASSEGNRPGWGYTF
NA NA TRBJ2-5 TRBV30 TGTGCCTGGAGTGTATGGGGCGGCCGCGGGGAGACCCAGTACTTC CAWSVWGGRGETQYF
NA NA TRBJ2-7 TRBV28 TGTGCCAGCAGTGGTCTCGGGAACGTTCCGGGGCAGTACTTC CASSGLGNVPGQYF
once TRBD1 TRBJ1-2 TRBV5-1 TGCGCCAGCAGCCTAGGGACAGGGGGGATTTACTACACCTTC CASSLGTGGIYYTF
NA NA TRBJ1-2 TRBV29-1 TGCAGCGTTGAAGATGCGTTGATGTATGGCTACACCTTC CSVEDALMYGYTF
NA NA TRBJ2-1 TRBV11-2 TGTGCCAGCAGATCCCCCACGGGGTCTTGGGAGCAGTTCTTC CASRSPTGSWEQFF
NA NA TRBJ1-5 TRBV6-1 TGTGCCAGCAGCGCCTCCAATCAGCCCCAGCATTTT CASSASNQPQHF
NA TRBD1 TRBJ2-7 TRBV5-5 TGTGCCAGCAGGATACAGGGGAGATCGGGCGAGCAGTACTTC CASRIQGRSGEQYF
once NA TRBJ2-7 TRBV7-8 TGTGCCAGCAGCTTAGAACGGTTCGGCGAGCAGTACTTC CASSLERFGEQYF
NA NA TRBJ1-1 TRBV7-2 TGTGCCAGCAGTCCACGGCGAGGGGACACTGAAGCTTTCTTT CASSPRRGDTEAFF
NA TRBD2 TRBJ2-7 TRBV5-3 TGTGCCAGAAGCTCAGGGACTAGCGGGAGGGCCGTCCCCTACGAGCAGTACTTC CARSSGTSGRAVPYEQYF
NA NA TRBJ2-5 TRBV5-1 TGCGCCAGCAGCTTCTCCTCGGGGCCGGAAGAGACCCAGTACTTC CASSFSSGPEETQYF
NA TRBD2 TRBJ2-1 TRBV6-1 TGTGCCAGCAGTGGTCGACTAGCGGCCTCCTACAATGAGCAGTTCTTC CASSGRLAASYNEQFF
NA NA TRBJ1-1 TRBV7-2 TGTGCCAGCAGCTTCACTCAGTCGGGTTTTACTGAAGCTTTCTTT CASSFTQSGFTEAFF
few NA TRBJ2-1 TRBV5-5 TGTGCCAGCAGCTTGCTGGGAATTAACAATGAGCAGTTCTTC CASSLLGINNEQFF
NA NA TRBJ2-5 TRBV5-1 TGCGCCAGCAGCTTGATCGCCAACCAAGAGACCCAGTACTTC CASSLIANQETQYF
NA NA TRBJ2-5 TRBV18 TGTGCCAGCTCACCAACGATAGGCAGTCAAGAGACCCAGTACTTC CASSPTIGSQETQYF
NA TRBD2 TRBJ2-1 TRBV28 TGTGCCAGCGACTCCGGGGGGACTGATCTGTTCTTC CASDSGGTDLFF
NA NA TRBJ2-1 TRBV20-1 TGCAGTGCAGACCGACGCCCGGAGCAGTTCTTC CSADRRPEQFF
NA TRBD2 TRBJ2-7 TRBV5-1 TGCGCCAGCAGCCCGCGGGAGAGATCTTACGAGCAGTACTTC CASSPRERSYEQYF
NA TRBD2 TRBJ2-1 TRBV14 TGTGCCAGCAGCCTTGTAGCGGGAGGGCCCGGTGAGCAGTTCTTC CASSLVAGGPGEQFF